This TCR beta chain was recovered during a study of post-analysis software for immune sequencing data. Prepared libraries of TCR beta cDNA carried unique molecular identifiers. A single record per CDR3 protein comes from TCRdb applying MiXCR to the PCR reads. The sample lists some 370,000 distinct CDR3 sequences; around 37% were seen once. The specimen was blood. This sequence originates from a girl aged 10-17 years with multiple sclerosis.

CDR3 in DNA: TGTGCCAGCAGGAAGCGGGCTAGCACAGATACGCAGTATTTT. Amino acids: CASRKRASTDTQYF. This chain uses TRBV7-2 with TRBJ2-3, with D maybe TRBD2 (6 bases). Trimming removed 6 bases from V and 0 bases from J, with 10 bases in between. The length of the CDR3 is 14 residues. Germline V lookup: CDR1 SGHTA, CDR2 FQGNSA.